This TCR beta chain stems from a study of T cell changes during pregnancy in multiple sclerosis. Measured with immunoSEQ multiplex PCR; TCRdb has only the in-frame clones, and not every one. The sample yields about 100,000 clones, 80% to 95% seen once. CDR1 and CDR2 from the germline V gene are SGHKS and YYEKEE (reference sequence). The CDR3 has 16 amino acids. V was clipped by 0 bases and J by 2 bases; unmatched bases: 5. This clonotype was sampled from a female donor with multiple sclerosis, enrolled in a pregnancy study. The genes are TRBV5-5 and TRBJ2-7; 10 bases fit TRBD1. The specimen was peripheral blood, collected after pregnancy. The CDR3 region is CASSLGIGQGAYEQYF. CDR3 nucleotides: TGTGCCAGCAGCTTGGGGATCGGACAGGGGGCCTACGAGCAGTACTTC.